This is a list of T cell receptor beta chains from one sample in a study of shared clonotypes between healthy human individuals. Here immunoSEQ multiplex PCR was the method, and the copy in TCRdb shows in-frame clones only, minus some. Counted here are a few million clones, 93% occurring once; the ten biggest clones make up 0.3% to 0.4%. Sequences were obtained from naive CD4+ T cells from PBMCs. The receptor source for this set is a man aged 18 to 30 in good health. Some clones in this sample may be carry-over from other donors' samples. The CDR3 runs from the conserved cysteine through the conserved F or W. A D gene is named only where the DNA matches it firmly. Where a row states a size, it is once, few, many or the class of an expanded clone; other rows omit it.

CDR3aa	CDR3nt	d_gene	abundance	v_gene	j_gene
CASSPQRGDSLYNEQFF	TGTGCCAGCTCACCACAACGGGGGGATTCTCTCTACAATGAGCAGTTCTTC	TRBD2	NA	TRBV18	TRBJ2-1
CAISGGNSTDTQYF	TGTGCCATCTCGGGCGGGAACAGCACAGATACGCAGTATTTT	NA	NA	TRBV10-3	TRBJ2-3
CASSPYGGVGGGTEAFF	TGTGCCAGCAGCCCCTATGGTGGTGTGGGCGGCGGCACTGAAGCTTTCTTT	NA	NA	TRBV5-4	TRBJ1-1
CASSFRQGYEQFF	TGTGCCAGCAGTTTCCGACAGGGGTATGAGCAGTTCTTC	TRBD1	NA	TRBV27	TRBJ2-1
CASSPGTARNEQFF	TGTGCCAGCAGCCCTGGGACCGCGAGGAATGAGCAGTTCTTC	NA	NA	TRBV7-2	TRBJ2-1
CASSSRTSGATYEQYF	TGTGCCAGCAGCTCGCGTACTAGCGGGGCAACCTACGAGCAGTACTTC	TRBD2	once	TRBV7-2	TRBJ2-7
CASRFGQGGQPQHF	TGTGCCAGCAGGTTTGGACAGGGGGGCCAGCCCCAGCATTTT	TRBD1	once	TRBV28	TRBJ1-5
CSVSGRNSGNTIYF	TGCAGCGTTTCCGGACGGAACTCTGGAAACACCATATATTTT	NA	NA	TRBV29-1	TRBJ1-3
CASRSRAPGEQYF	TGTGCCAGTAGGTCCAGGGCGCCAGGCGAGCAGTACTTC	NA	NA	TRBV19	TRBJ2-7
CAWSTGVGYTF	TGTGCCTGGAGTACCGGGGTAGGCTACACCTTC	NA	NA	TRBV30	TRBJ1-2
CASSQTGWNQPQHF	TGTGCCAGCAGCCAGACAGGGTGGAATCAGCCCCAGCATTTT	TRBD1	NA	TRBV28	TRBJ1-5
CSAQRGEKLFF	TGCAGTGCTCAAAGAGGCGAAAAACTGTTTTTT	NA	NA	TRBV20-1	TRBJ1-4
CASSQTPVGQPQHF	TGTGCCAGCAGTCAGACTCCTGTTGGTCAGCCCCAGCATTTT	NA	NA	TRBV27	TRBJ1-5
CASDRGGSGGDTQYF	TGTGCCAGTGATAGGGGCGGGAGCGGGGGAGATACGCAGTATTTT	TRBD2	NA	TRBV25-1	TRBJ2-3
CASSYPPGLAGGNEQFF	TGTGCCAGCAGTTACCCCCCGGGACTAGCGGGAGGGAATGAGCAGTTCTTC	TRBD2	NA	TRBV27	TRBJ2-1
CAIRESQPTEQYF	TGTGCCATCAGGGAGTCACAGCCAACCGAGCAGTACTTC	NA	NA	TRBV10-3	TRBJ2-7
CSGGINEKLFF	TGTTCGGGGGGGATTAATGAAAAACTGTTTTTT	NA	NA	TRBV30	TRBJ1-4